This TCR beta chain comes out of a study of cytomegalovirus exposure and HLA in healthy donors. Researchers ran the PCR with 60 Vbeta and 13 Jbeta primers. Profiling relied on immunoSEQ multiplex PCR, and the TCRdb table lists in-frame clones only, not all of them. The sample consists of about 160,000 clones, 81% of them appearing once. This clonotype was obtained from a woman in her late teens or twenties in good health and CMV-seronegative. The specimen sequenced was PBMCs.

DNA for the CDR3: TGCGCCAGCAGTGAGTCGGGCAGCCCTACGAAGTACTTC. This sequence encodes CASSESGSPTKYF. This rearrangement joins TRBV10-1 to TRBJ2-7; no reliable D call. This CDR3 is built from 13 residues. The germline V gene has CDR1 WNHNN and CDR2 SYGVQD (reference sequence). V gave up 0 bases and J gave up 11 bases, with 14 bases separating them.